A single sample is the source of the 6 T cell receptor beta chains below, sequenced in a study of PD-1 blockade in classical Hodgkin lymphoma. Clones were sequenced by immunoSEQ multiplex PCR, and TCRdb holds only the in-frame ones, with some missing. The profile shows about 90,000 clones, 90% of them singletons. Specified time point: cycle 4 day 1 (C4D1), after less than 7 weeks of nivolumab. Relapse was seen in all patients after autologous stem cell transplantation, and brentuximab vedotin exposure was variable. The starting material was peripheral blood mononuclear cells (PBMCs), obtained before the fourth cycle of nivolumab. The receptor set was obtained from a human donor with classical Hodgkin lymphoma.

The chain carries TRBV19 and TRBJ1-4; 7 bases agree with TRBD1. J lost 8 bases, V lost 4 bases, and 10 bases had no gene match. This CDR3 has 15 amino acids. Germline V gives CDR1 LNHDA, CDR2 SQIVND (reference sequence). Here the CDR3 reads CASSRTGTVGEKLFF. The CDR3 nucleotides are TGTGCCAGTAGTAGGACCGGGACAGTCGGAGAAAAACTGTTTTTT.

The chain couples TRBV7-2 to TRBJ1-2; no clear D. The V and J ends lost 5 bases and 8 bases respectively, with 18 bases between them. Germline V lookup: CDR1 SGHTA, CDR2 FQGNSA. This CDR3 is built from 14 residues. CDR3 coding DNA: TGTGCCAGCAGCCCGAGCATAGGGTATACCGGCTACACCTTC. As protein: CASSPSIGYTGYTF.

This clone was detected once. This chain uses TRBV27 with TRBJ2-1, with D unresolved. CDR3 length equals 13 residues. Germline values: CDR1 MNHEY, CDR2 SMNVEV (reference sequence). Trimming stripped 5 bases from V and 2 bases from J, with 7 bases between. The CDR3 coding sequence is TGTGCCAGCAGTCTTGACACCTACAATGAGCAGTTCTTC. Residues: CASSLDTYNEQFF.

The CDR3 bases are TGTGCCAGCAGTTATACAGGGAGAGTAGATCAGCCCCAGCATTTT. Its translation is CASSYTGRVDQPQHF. The chain links TRBV9 to TRBJ1-5; the D gene is possibly TRBD1 (6 bases). The V gene's germline CDR1 is SGDLS and CDR2 YYNGEE. Between the trimmed V and J ends, which lost 5 bases and 5 bases, there was a span of 17 bases. This CDR3 comprises 15 residues.

With regard to this clone: A read error may produce the germline difference seen at one junction end. CDR3 nucleotides: TGTGCCAGCGGCTTGGGACAGACGAACACTGAAGCTTTCTTT. It translates to CASGLGQTNTEAFF. This sequence joins TRBV7-9 and TRBJ1-1; 7 bases match TRBD1. Germline assignment: CDR1 SEHNR and CDR2 FQNEAQ (reference sequence). This CDR3 comprises 14 residues. The whole variable domain, remainder taken from reference TRBV7-9 and TRBJ1-1, is DTGVSQNPRHKITKRGQNVTFRCDPISEHNRLYWYRQTLGQGPEFLTYFQNEAQLEKSRLLSDRFSAERPKGSFSTLEIQRTEQGDSAMYLCASGLGQTNTEAFFGQGTRLTVV.

The chain has TRBV2 and TRBJ2-2, with 7 bases that match TRBD1. Trimming at V came to 8 bases and at J to 5 bases, leaving 11 bases not matched to a gene. This CDR3 comprises 15 residues. Germline V gene lookup returns CDR1 SNHLY and CDR2 FYNNEI. CDR3 loop: CASPVKGASTGELFF. The CDR3 region has the DNA TGTGCCAGCCCTGTTAAGGGGGCGAGTACCGGGGAGCTGTTTTTT. The full variable domain, rest sourced from reference TRBV2 and TRBJ2-2, is EPEVTQTPSHQVTQMGQEVILRCVPISNHLYFYWYRQILGQKVEFLVSFYNNEISEKSEIFDDQFSVERPDGSNFTLKIRSTKLEDSAMYFCASPVKGASTGELFFGEGSRLTVL.